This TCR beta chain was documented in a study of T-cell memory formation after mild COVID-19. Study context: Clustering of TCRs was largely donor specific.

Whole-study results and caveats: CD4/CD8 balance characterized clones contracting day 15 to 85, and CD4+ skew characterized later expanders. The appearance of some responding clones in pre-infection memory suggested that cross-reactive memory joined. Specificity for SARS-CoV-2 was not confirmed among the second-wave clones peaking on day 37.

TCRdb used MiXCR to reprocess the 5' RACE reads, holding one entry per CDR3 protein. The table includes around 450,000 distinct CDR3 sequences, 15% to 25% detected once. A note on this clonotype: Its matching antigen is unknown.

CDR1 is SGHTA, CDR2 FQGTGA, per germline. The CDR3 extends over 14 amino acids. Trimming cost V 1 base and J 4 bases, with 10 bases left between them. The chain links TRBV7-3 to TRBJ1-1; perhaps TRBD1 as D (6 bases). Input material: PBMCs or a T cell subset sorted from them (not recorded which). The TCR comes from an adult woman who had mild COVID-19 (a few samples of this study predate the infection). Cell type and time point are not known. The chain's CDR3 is CASSLRGRVTEAFF. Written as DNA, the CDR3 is TGTGCCAGCAGCTTAAGGGGGCGGGTCACTGAAGCTTTCTTT.